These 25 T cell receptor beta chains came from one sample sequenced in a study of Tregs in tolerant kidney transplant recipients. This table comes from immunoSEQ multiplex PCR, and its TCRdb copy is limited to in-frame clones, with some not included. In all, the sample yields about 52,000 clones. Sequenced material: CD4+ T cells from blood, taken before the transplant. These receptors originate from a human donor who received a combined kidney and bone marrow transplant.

CDR3 DNA, as far as it was read: TGTGCCAGCTCACCACCCCAGGGGGCGGTCTATGGC. The encoded protein is CASSPPQGAVYG. The entire CDR3 protein is CASSPPQGAVYGYTF. V is TRBV18 and J is TRBJ1-2, with 8 bases lining up with TRBD1. The read ends 3 residues shy of where the CDR3 ends; the end is completed using the germline J gene. This CDR3 has 15 amino acids. From germline, CDR1 is KGHSH and CDR2 LQKENI. V was clipped by 0 bases and J by 4 bases; unmatched bases: 4.

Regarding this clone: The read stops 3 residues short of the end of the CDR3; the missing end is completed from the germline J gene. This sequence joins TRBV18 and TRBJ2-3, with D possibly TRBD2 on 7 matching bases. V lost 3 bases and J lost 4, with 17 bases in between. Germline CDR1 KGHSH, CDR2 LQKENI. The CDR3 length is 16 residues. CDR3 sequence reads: CASSPAGAVRSDTQYF. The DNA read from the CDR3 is TGTGCCAGCTCACCTGCGGGGGCCGTTCGATCAGATACG.

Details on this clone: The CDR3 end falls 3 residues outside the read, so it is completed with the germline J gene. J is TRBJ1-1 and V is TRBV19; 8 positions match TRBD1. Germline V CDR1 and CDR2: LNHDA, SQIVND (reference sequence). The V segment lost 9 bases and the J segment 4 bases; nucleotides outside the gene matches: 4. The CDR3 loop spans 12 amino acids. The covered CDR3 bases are TGTGCCAGCACAACAGGGGGCACTGAA. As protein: CASTTGGTE. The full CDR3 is CASTTGGTEAFF.

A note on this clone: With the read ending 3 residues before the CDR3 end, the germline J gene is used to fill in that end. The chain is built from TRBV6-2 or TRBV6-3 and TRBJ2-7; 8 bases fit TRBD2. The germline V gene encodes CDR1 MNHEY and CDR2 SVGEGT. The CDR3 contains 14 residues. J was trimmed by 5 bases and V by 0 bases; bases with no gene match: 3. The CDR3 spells CASSYSGLANEQYF. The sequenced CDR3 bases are TGTGCCAGCAGTTACTCTGGACTAGCCAACGAG.

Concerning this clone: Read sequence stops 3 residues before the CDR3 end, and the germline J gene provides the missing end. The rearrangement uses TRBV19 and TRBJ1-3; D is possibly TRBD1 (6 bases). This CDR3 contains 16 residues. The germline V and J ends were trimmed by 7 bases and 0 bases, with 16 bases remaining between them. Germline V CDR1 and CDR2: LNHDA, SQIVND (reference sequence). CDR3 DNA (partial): TGTGCCAGTACCATCGGACAGTCGAGCTCTGGAAACACC. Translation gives CASTIGQSSSGNT. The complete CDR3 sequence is CASTIGQSSSGNTIYF.

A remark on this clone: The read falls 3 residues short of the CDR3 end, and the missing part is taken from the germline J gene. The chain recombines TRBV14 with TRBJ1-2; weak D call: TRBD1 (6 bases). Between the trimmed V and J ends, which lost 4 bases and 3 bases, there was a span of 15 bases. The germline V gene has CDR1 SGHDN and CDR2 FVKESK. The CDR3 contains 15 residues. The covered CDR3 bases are TGTGCCAGCAGCCCCCGTCGGGGGGCCGACTATGGC. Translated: CASSPRRGADYG. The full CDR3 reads CASSPRRGADYGYTF. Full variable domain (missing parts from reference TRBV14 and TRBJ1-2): EAGVTQFPSHSVIEKGQTVTLRCDPISGHDNLYWYRRVMGKEIKFLLHFVKESKQDESGMPNNRFLAERTGGTYSTLKVQPAELEDSGVYFCASSPRRGADYGYTFGSGTRLTVV.

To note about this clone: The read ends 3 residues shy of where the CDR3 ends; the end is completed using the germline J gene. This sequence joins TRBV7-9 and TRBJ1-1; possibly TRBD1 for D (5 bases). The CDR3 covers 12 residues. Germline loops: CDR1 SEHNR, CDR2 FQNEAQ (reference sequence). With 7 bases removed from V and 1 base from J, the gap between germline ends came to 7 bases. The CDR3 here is CASTDRNTEAFF. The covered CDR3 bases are TGTGCCAGCACCGACAGGAACACTGAA.

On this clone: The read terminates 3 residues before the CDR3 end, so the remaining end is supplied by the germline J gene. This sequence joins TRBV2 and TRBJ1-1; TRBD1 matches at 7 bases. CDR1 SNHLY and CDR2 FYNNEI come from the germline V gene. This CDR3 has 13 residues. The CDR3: CASSGLRQGEAFF. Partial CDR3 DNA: TGTGCCAGCAGTGGGTTGCGACAGGGCGAA.

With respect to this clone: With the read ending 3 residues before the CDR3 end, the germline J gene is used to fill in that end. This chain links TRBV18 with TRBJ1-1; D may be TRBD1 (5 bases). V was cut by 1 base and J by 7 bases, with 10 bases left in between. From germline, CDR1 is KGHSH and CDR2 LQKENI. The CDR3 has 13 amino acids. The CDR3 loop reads CASSPRQGNEAFF. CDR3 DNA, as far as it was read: TGTGCCAGCTCACCACGGCAGGGAAATGAA.

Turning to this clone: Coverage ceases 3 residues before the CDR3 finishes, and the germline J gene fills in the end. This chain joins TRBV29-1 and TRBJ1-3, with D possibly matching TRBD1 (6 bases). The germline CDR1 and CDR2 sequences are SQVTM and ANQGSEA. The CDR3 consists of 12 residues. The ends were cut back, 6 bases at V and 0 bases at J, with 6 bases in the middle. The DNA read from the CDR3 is TGCAGCGTACAGGGCTCTGGAAACACC. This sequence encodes CSVQGSGNT. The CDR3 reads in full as CSVQGSGNTIYF.

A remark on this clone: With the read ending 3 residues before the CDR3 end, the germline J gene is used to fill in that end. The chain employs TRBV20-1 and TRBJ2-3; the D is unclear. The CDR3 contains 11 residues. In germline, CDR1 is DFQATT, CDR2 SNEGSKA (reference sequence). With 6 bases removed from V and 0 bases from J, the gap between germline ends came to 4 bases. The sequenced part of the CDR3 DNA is TGCAGTGCACAAAGCACAGATACG. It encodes CSAQSTDT. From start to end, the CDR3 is CSAQSTDTQYF.

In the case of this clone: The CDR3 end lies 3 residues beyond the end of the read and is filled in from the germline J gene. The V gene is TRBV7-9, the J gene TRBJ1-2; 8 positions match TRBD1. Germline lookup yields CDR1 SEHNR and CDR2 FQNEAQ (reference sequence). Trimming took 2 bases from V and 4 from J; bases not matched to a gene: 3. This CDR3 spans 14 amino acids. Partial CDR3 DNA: TGTGCCAGCAGCTTAACAGGGGGAGGCTATGGC. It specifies CASSLTGGGYG. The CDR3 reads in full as CASSLTGGGYGYTF.

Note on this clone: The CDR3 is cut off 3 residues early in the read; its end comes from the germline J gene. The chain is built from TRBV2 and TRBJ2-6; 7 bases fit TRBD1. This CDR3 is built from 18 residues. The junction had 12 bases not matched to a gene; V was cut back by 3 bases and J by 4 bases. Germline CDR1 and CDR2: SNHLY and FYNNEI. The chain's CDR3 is CASSDYRQGESGANVLTF. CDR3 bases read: TGTGCCAGCAGTGACTACAGACAGGGTGAATCAGGGGCCAACGTC. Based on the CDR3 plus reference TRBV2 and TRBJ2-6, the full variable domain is EPEVTQTPSHQVTQMGQEVILRCVPISNHLYFYWYRQILGQKVEFLVSFYNNEISEKSEIFDDQFSVERPDGSNFTLKIRSTKLEDSAMYFCASSDYRQGESGANVLTFGAGSRLTVL.

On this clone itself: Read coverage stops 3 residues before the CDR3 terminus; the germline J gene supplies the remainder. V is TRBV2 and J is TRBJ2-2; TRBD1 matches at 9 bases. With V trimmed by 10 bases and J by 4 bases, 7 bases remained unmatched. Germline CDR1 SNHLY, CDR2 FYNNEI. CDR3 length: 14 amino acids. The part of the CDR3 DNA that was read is TGTGCCAAAAACAGGGGGCTGATCACCGGGGAG. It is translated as CAKNRGLITGE. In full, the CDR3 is CAKNRGLITGELFF.

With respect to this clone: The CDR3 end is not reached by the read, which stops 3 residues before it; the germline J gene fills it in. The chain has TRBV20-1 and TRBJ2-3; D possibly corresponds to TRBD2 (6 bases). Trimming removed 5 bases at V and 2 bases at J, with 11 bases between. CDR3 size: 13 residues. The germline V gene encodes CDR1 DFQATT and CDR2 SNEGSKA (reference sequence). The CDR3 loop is CSAGDSLTDTQYF. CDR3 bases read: TGCAGTGCTGGGGACTCCCTCACAGATACG.

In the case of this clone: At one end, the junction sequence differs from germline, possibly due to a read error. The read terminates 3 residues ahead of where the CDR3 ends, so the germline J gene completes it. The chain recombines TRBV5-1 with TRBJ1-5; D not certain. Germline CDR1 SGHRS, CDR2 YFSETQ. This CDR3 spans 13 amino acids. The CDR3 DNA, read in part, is TGCGCCAGCAGCAGCGAGTTGAATCGGCCC. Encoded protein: CASSSELNRP. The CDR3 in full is CASSSELNRPQHF.

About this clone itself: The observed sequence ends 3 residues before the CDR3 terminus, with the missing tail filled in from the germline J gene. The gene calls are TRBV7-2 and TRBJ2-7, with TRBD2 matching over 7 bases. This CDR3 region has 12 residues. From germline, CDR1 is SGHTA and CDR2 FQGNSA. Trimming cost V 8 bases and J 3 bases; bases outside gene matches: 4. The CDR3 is CASVGGGYEQYF. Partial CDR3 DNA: TGTGCCAGCGTGGGGGGGGGCTACGAG.

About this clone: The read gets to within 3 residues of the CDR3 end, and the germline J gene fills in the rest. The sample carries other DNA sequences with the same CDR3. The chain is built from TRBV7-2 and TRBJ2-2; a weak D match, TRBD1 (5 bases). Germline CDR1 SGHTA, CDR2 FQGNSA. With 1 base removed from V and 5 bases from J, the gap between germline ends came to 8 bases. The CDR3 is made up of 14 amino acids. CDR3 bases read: TGTGCCAGCAGCTTAGGGCAGGGTACCGGGGAG. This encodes CASSLGQGTGE. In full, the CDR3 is CASSLGQGTGELFF.

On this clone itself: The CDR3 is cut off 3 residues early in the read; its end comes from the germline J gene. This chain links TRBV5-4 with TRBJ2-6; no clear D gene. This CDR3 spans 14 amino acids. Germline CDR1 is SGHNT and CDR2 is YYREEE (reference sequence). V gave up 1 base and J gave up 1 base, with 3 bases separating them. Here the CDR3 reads CASSLRSGANVLTF. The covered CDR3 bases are TGTGCCAGCAGCTTGAGGTCTGGGGCCAACGTC.

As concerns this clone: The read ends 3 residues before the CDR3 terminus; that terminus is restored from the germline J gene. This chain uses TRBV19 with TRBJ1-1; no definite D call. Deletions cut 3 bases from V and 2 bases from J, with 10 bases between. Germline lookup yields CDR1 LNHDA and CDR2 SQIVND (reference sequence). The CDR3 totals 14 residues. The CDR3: CASSIVKANTEAFF. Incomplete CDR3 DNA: TGTGCCAGTAGTATCGTGAAGGCTAACACTGAA.

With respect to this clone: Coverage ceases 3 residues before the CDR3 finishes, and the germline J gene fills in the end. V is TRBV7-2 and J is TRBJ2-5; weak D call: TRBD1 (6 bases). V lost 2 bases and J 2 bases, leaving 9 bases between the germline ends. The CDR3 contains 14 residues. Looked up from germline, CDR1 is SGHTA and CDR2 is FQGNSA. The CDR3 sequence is CASSLWGTQETQYF. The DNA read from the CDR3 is TGTGCCAGCAGCTTATGGGGGACACAAGAGACC.

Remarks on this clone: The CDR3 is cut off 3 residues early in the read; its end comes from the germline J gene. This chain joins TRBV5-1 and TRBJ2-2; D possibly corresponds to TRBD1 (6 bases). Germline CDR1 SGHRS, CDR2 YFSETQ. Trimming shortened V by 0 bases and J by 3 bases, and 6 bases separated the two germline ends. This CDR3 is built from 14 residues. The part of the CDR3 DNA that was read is TGCGCCAGCAGCTTGGGACAGGACACCGGGGAG. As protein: CASSLGQDTGE. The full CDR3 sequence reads CASSLGQDTGELFF.

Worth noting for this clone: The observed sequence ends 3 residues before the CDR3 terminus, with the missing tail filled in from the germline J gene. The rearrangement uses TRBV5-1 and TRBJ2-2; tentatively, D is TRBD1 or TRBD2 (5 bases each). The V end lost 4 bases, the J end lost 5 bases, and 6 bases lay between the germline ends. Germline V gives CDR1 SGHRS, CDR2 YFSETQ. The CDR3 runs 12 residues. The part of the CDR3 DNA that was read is TGCGCCAGCAGCGAGGGGACCGGGGAG. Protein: CASSEGTGE. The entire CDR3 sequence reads CASSEGTGELFF.

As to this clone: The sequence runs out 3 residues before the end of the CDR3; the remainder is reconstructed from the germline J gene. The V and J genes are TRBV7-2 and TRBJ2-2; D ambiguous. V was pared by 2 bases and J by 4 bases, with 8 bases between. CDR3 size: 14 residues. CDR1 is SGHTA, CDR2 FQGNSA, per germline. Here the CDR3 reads CASSLSTVTGELFF. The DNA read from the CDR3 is TGTGCCAGCAGCTTATCGACTGTCACCGGGGAG.

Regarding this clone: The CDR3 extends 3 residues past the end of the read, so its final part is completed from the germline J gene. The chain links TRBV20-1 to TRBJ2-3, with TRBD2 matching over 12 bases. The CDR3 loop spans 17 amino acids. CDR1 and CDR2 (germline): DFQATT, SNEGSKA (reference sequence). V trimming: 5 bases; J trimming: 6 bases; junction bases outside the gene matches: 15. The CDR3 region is CSAPDSQLAGGLDTQYF. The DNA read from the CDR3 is TGCAGTGCTCCCGACTCCCAACTAGCGGGGGGTTTGGATACG.